The 25 T cell receptor beta chains given below trace back to one sample, sequenced in a study of response to subunit inactivated influenza vaccine. MiXCR, applied by TCRdb to the RT-PCR reads, yields one record per CDR3 protein. The profile shows more than 600,000 distinct CDR3 sequences, around 18% of them singletons. Here the sequenced sample was PBMCs from blood, taken 4 to 6 days after vaccination. All receptors derive from a middle-aged man who received an inactivated influenza vaccine.

The chain links TRBV24-1 to TRBJ2-1, with 8 bases matching TRBD1. Germline V gene lookup returns CDR1 KGHDR and CDR2 SFDVKD. CDR3 length: 15 amino acids. The ends lost 9 bases at V and 5 bases at J; junction bases unmatched: 11. The CDR3 coding sequence is TGTGCCACCTCACAACGGGGACAGGTCGACAATGAGCAGTTCTTC. This sequence encodes CATSQRGQVDNEQFF.

The sample holds a few counts of this clonotype. The chain joins TRBV6-1 to TRBJ2-1; TRBD2 is a possible D gene (7 bases). Germline V lookup: CDR1 MNHNS, CDR2 SASEGT. Trimming shortened V by 6 bases and J by 9 bases, and 21 bases separated the two germline ends. The CDR3 consists of 15 residues. CDR3 bases: TGTGCCAGCAGACCTCCCGTGAGGGGGGGATCTGAGCAGTTCTTC. Protein sequence: CASRPPVRGGSEQFF.

The chain employs TRBV19 and TRBJ2-2; the match to TRBD1 covers 8 bases. The junction had 12 bases not matched to a gene; V was cut back by 7 bases and J by 8 bases. Germline CDR1 LNHDA, CDR2 SQIVND (reference sequence). The CDR3 length is 15 residues. The CDR3: CASKTGGQNAGELFF. In DNA, the CDR3 is TGTGCCAGTAAAACAGGGGGGCAGAACGCTGGGGAGCTGTTTTTT.

The chain carries TRBV7-9 and TRBJ2-2; 7 nucleotides align to TRBD2. Germline V gene lookup returns CDR1 SEHNR and CDR2 FQNEAQ (reference sequence). The CDR3 loop spans 17 amino acids. The V segment lost 5 bases and the J segment 2 bases; nucleotides outside the gene matches: 11. CDR3 nucleotide sequence: TGTGCCAGCAGCGTCCTCACCGGGAGGCATAACACCGGGGAGCTGTTTTTT. Translation: CASSVLTGRHNTGELFF.

This clonotype was detected a few times. CDR3 residues: CASSTPTGVTGDTQYF. In DNA, the CDR3 is TGTGCCAGCAGTACGCCGACAGGGGTCACAGGAGATACGCAGTATTTT. The chain carries TRBV6-2 or TRBV6-3 and TRBJ2-3, with 8 bases matching TRBD1. This CDR3 region has 16 residues. Unmatched junction bases numbered 12, after V lost 5 bases and J lost 5 bases. Germline V CDR1 and CDR2: MNHEY, SVGEGT.

This clonotype was counted at least ten times. V is TRBV4-3 and J is TRBJ1-1; possibly TRBD1 for D (6 bases). V dropped 0 bases and J dropped 11 bases, with 19 bases sitting between them. CDR1 is LGHNA and CDR2 is YSLEER in the germline V gene. This CDR3 is 15 amino acids long. As DNA, the CDR3 is TGCGCCAGCAGCCAAGATTCGAACAGGGAGGATCGGGCTTTCTTT. This sequence encodes CASSQDSNREDRAFF.

The J gene is TRBJ1-6, the V gene TRBV5-1; D possibly corresponds to TRBD1 (5 bases). Trimming took off 0 bases at V and 9 bases at J, with 10 bases between the two ends. The CDR3 covers 14 residues. CDR1 is SGHRS, CDR2 YFSETQ, per germline. The CDR3 spells CASSLAGSPSPLHF. The CDR3 DNA follows: TGCGCCAGCAGCTTGGCAGGGAGCCCTTCACCCCTCCACTTT.

This clonotype has at least ten counts. V gene TRBV27 combines with J gene TRBJ2-1; D possibly corresponds to TRBD1 (6 bases). V was pared by 6 bases and J by 0 bases, with 12 bases between. The CDR3 runs to 15 residues. Looked up from germline, CDR1 is MNHEY and CDR2 is SMNVEV (reference sequence). Written as DNA, the CDR3 is TGTGCCAGCAGCCCAGGGGTCAGCTCCTACAATGAGCAGTTCTTC. This sequence encodes CASSPGVSSYNEQFF.

V and J are TRBV6-2 or TRBV6-3 and TRBJ2-7; no reliable D call. The CDR3 covers 15 residues. V lost 6 bases to trimming and J lost 5 bases, with 20 bases between them. CDR1 and CDR2 from the germline V gene are MNHEY and SVGEGT. The CDR3 protein is CASRIPGPLGNEQYF. CDR3 DNA: TGTGCCAGCAGGATTCCGGGCCCCTTAGGCAACGAGCAGTACTTC.

The V gene is TRBV5-1, the J gene TRBJ2-5; D remains ambiguous. This CDR3 contains 15 residues. With 4 bases removed from V and 1 base from J, the gap between germline ends came to 14 bases. The germline CDR1 and CDR2 sequences are SGHRS and YFSETQ. CDR3 protein: CASSRLPAGQETQYF. CDR3 in DNA: TGCGCCAGCAGCCGACTTCCGGCCGGCCAAGAGACCCAGTACTTC.

This chain links TRBV28 with TRBJ2-7; D tentatively fits TRBD1 or TRBD2 (7 bases each). Germline-derived CDR1 and CDR2 are MDHEN and SYDVKM. The CDR3 covers 15 residues. V lost 6 bases and J lost 4, with 19 bases in between. The CDR3 sequence: CASSTTRGGVYEQYF. DNA for the CDR3: TGTGCCAGCAGCACTACCAGGGGGGGGGTGTACGAGCAGTACTTC.

This clonotype was detected many times. The chain carries TRBV12-3 or TRBV12-4 and TRBJ2-7, with D unclear. V lost 8 bases to trimming and J lost 0 bases, with 11 bases between them. This CDR3 region has 13 residues. CDR3 sequence: CASRTVGSYEQYF. The CDR3 DNA follows: TGTGCCAGCCGTACGGTAGGCTCCTACGAGCAGTACTTC.

The V and J genes are TRBV12-3 or TRBV12-4 and TRBJ2-2; 13 bases fit TRBD2. With V trimmed by 6 bases and J by 5 bases, 6 bases remained unmatched. The CDR3 covers 16 residues. The CDR3 protein is CASSKRTSGRTGELFF. The CDR3 nucleotides are TGTGCCAGCAGCAAAAGGACTAGCGGGAGAACCGGGGAGCTGTTTTTT.

This clonotype was seen at least ten times. The chain has TRBV20-1 and TRBJ1-6; D is unresolved. V shed 3 bases and J shed 5 bases, with 8 bases lying between them. Germline V gene lookup returns CDR1 DFQATT and CDR2 SNEGSKA (reference sequence). The CDR3 is 13 amino acids. The CDR3 nucleotides are TGCAGTGCTAGCCCGGTCGATAATTCACCCCTCCACTTT. Its protein product is CSASPVDNSPLHF.

The sample holds many counts of this clonotype. The V call is TRBV29-1, the J call TRBJ1-5; 7 positions match TRBD1. The length of the CDR3 is 13 residues. CDR1 SQVTM and CDR2 ANQGSEA come from the germline V gene. V dropped 1 base and J dropped 6; count of bases not matched to a gene: 3. This chain's CDR3 is CSVEGQGGQPQHF. The CDR3 region has the DNA TGCAGCGTTGAAGGGCAGGGGGGTCAGCCCCAGCATTTT.

The V and J genes are TRBV10-3 and TRBJ2-7; weak D call: TRBD2 (6 bases). The CDR3 covers 15 residues. V was pared by 2 bases and J by 3 bases, with 14 bases between. CDR1 and CDR2 (germline): ENHRY, SYGVKD. The CDR3 loop reads CAISERGSGLYEQYF. The CDR3 bases are TGTGCCATCAGTGAGCGGGGGAGTGGACTCTACGAGCAGTACTTC.

The J gene is TRBJ1-4, the V gene TRBV15; weak D call: TRBD1 (6 bases). This CDR3 is 15 amino acids long. Germline lookup yields CDR1 LNHNV and CDR2 YYDKDF (reference sequence). V was shortened by 3 bases and J by 4 bases, with 12 bases between the two germline ends. The CDR3 loop reads CATSSSGQFNEKLFF. The CDR3 DNA sequence: TGTGCCACCAGCAGTTCCGGACAGTTTAATGAAAAACTGTTTTTT.

This clonotype was detected only a few times. V usage is TRBV12-3 or TRBV12-4 and J usage is TRBJ1-2; D may be TRBD1 (6 bases). The V end was cut by 2 bases, the J end by 2 bases, with 15 bases between. There are 16 residues in the CDR3. The CDR3 here is CASSLLTGSRNYGYTF. CDR3 nucleotides: TGTGCCAGCAGTTTATTAACAGGGTCGAGAAACTATGGCTACACCTTC.

Only a few counts were recorded for this clonotype. The gene calls are TRBV24-1 and TRBJ2-1; TRBD1 aligns across 7 bases. Germline assignment: CDR1 KGHDR and CDR2 SFDVKD. The V and J ends lost 7 bases and 2 bases, in that order; junction bases with no gene match: 7. The CDR3 length is 15 residues. Here the CDR3 DNA reads TGTGCCACCAGCCTAGACAGGGTTACCTACAATGAGCAGTTCTTC. The encoded protein is CATSLDRVTYNEQFF.

This clonotype has just a few counts. The rearrangement uses TRBV6-2 or TRBV6-3 and TRBJ2-2; D is ambiguous. V was cut by 10 bases and J by 4 bases, with 7 bases left in between. CDR1 MNHEY and CDR2 SVGEGT come from the germline V gene. The CDR3 is 11 residues long. The CDR3 DNA is TGTGCCACCACACGCACCGGGGAGCTGTTTTTT. Encoded protein: CATTRTGELFF.

At least ten counts were recorded for this clonotype. V is TRBV12-3 or TRBV12-4 and J is TRBJ2-1, with unresolved D. Trimming pared 5 bases from V and 10 bases from J, leaving 18 bases between. CDR3 size: 14 residues. The CDR3 DNA is TGTGCCAGCAGTCCCATGGACCATCGTCGGGAGCAGTTCTTC. As protein: CASSPMDHRREQFF.

The genes are TRBV4-1 and TRBJ1-2; no clear D. The CDR3 covers 16 residues. Germline V lookup: CDR1 MGHRA, CDR2 YSYEKL. Trimming pared 3 bases from V and 1 base from J, leaving 15 bases between. CDR3 coding DNA: TGCGCCAGCAGCCACATAGCAGGCCGCTTTAACTATGGCTACACCTTC. Protein product: CASSHIAGRFNYGYTF.

V usage is TRBV9 and J usage is TRBJ2-1; 8 bases agree with TRBD2. This CDR3 spans 18 amino acids. With V trimmed by 3 bases and J by 1 base, 12 bases remained unmatched. Germline V gives CDR1 SGDLS, CDR2 YYNGEE. This CDR3 reads CASSALISGSWSYNEQFF. In DNA form, the CDR3 reads TGTGCCAGCAGCGCACTGATCAGCGGGAGTTGGTCCTACAATGAGCAGTTCTTC.

This clonotype appeared many times. This CDR3 is CASSQDTKRNNEQFF. CDR3 nucleotide sequence: TGTGCCAGCAGCCAAGATACGAAGAGGAACAATGAGCAGTTCTTC. The rearrangement uses TRBV4-2 and TRBJ2-1; D is unresolved. Germline CDR1 is LGHNA and CDR2 is YNFKEQ. V was shortened by 0 bases and J by 5 bases, with 11 bases between the two germline ends. This CDR3 contains 15 residues.

The gene calls are TRBV7-9 and TRBJ2-3; D gene unclear. Germline CDR1 and CDR2: SEHNR and FQNEAQ (reference sequence). Trimming pared 5 bases from V and 3 bases from J, leaving 12 bases between. The CDR3 runs to 14 residues. The CDR3 DNA follows: TGTGCCAGCAGCAGTAGGGAAAGGACAGATACGCAGTATTTT. Translating gives CASSSRERTDTQYF.